This TCR beta chain was captured by sequencing in a study of T cells in Graves' hyperthyroidism and ophthalmopathy. Amplified regions were TCR beta CDR3 sequences from RNA transcripts. When the TCR CDR3 underwent first-round RT-PCR, the HTBI primer set was used. MiXCR was run by TCRdb on the multiplex PCR reads, yielding one entry per CDR3 protein. The table shows 600,000 to 700,000 distinct CDR3 sequences, with roughly 15% occurring only once. About 9.4 ml fresh peripheral blood yielded the PBMCs. This clonotype appeared many times. The sample consisted of blood. The clonotype originates from a woman in her thirties or forties with Graves' ophthalmopathy.

The DNA of the CDR3 is TGCAGTGCACTCGGGACAGGGGGTTTGAAGGACTATGGCTACACCTTC. This gives the protein CSALGTGGLKDYGYTF. This chain links TRBV20-1 with TRBJ1-2, with 11 bases aligning to TRBD1. From germline, CDR1 is DFQATT and CDR2 SNEGSKA (reference sequence). V was pared by 6 bases and J by 3 bases, with 12 bases of the junction left unmatched. This CDR3 is 16 amino acids long.